The present T cell receptor beta chain was sequenced within a study of post-analysis software for immune sequencing data (dated by TCRdb to the mid-2010s). Regarding the study in general: The recorded disease courses included relapsing-remitting, secondary progressive and progressive-relapsing multiple sclerosis, and some patients had no subtype annotation. The multiple sclerosis patient repertoires were compared with about a dozen previously published healthy control repertoires from donors aged roughly 6 to 27 years. A subset of samples was prepared in parallel using single-end sample barcoding, then pooled and co-amplified after Illumina adapter ligation. Findings and caveats that apply to the study as a whole: Compared with controls, multiple sclerosis patients had significantly lower normalized Chao1 diversity, a finding suggesting substantial peripheral T-cell clonal expansion. Direct clustering with F measure showed strong co-clustering of samples prepared in the same batch, prompting a batch-effect correction. Several TRBV segments, including TRBV5-6, TRBV5-1 and TRBV20-1, were significantly more frequent in patients than controls. The multiple sclerosis patient group was slightly younger than the control group.

The germline V gene provides CDR1 MDHEN and CDR2 SYDVKM. Trimming accounts for 5 bases at V and 2 bases at J, while the number of junction bases matched to no gene is 6. The CDR3, from cysteine to phenylalanine, totals 15 residues. Only the CDR3 portion is preserved as DNA: 45 bases, with reading frame beginning at the first base. Libraries were made using PCR. Instrument used: Illumina HiSeq 2500. To reduce PCR and sequencing biases, unique molecular identifiers were incorporated into the TCR beta cDNA libraries. Approximately 500,000 cDNA molecules were obtained for every 1 to 10 million input T cells, so each molecule roughly corresponded to one T cell. The patient libraries were prepared and sequenced with the same protocol used for the earlier healthy control dataset. Within a given batch, samples were prepared together, multiplexed and sequenced on the same HiSeq lane. On the study's bioinformatics: MIGEC handled the raw barcoded reads, throwing out single-read molecular identifier groups before consensus assembly and CDR3 extraction. VDJtools was used for post-analysis of the clonotype tables, with diversity normalized by down-sampling every dataset to the smallest sample size. In repertoire overlap clustering, CDR3 amino acid sequences, but not nucleotide sequences, were matched to correct batch-related cross-sample contamination. Clones were called with MiXCR by TCRdb after fastp trimmed the public reads at Q25, and only in-frame beta chains were retained. Under each unique CDR3 protein, matching rows form one entry showing the most common genes and DNA. Clone size and V and J calls follow TCRdb, not the original study. Recorded for this sample are about 760,000 distinct CDR3 sequences; about 27% of them occurred a single time. The ten biggest clones cover roughly 0.54% of the sample.

TCR beta repertoires were profiled from peripheral blood of under 15 young patients with multiple sclerosis to demonstrate the VDJtools post-analysis software. The multiple sclerosis patients were children and adolescents between 6 and 15 years of age. Notes on this clonotype: No cognate antigen has been identified for it. Per-base quality was not reported, and no clone a single base away is much larger than it.

Sequencing was done on a sample of blood. Recombination connected TRBV28 to TRBJ2-7; 10 nucleotides in the junction match TRBD2. The sequence was obtained from a girl aged 5-17 years with multiple sclerosis. The nucleotide sequence reads as follows: TGTGCCAGCAGTGAATCAGCGGGAGGGCCCTACGAGCAGTACTTC. Its protein reads: CASSESAGGPYEQYF.